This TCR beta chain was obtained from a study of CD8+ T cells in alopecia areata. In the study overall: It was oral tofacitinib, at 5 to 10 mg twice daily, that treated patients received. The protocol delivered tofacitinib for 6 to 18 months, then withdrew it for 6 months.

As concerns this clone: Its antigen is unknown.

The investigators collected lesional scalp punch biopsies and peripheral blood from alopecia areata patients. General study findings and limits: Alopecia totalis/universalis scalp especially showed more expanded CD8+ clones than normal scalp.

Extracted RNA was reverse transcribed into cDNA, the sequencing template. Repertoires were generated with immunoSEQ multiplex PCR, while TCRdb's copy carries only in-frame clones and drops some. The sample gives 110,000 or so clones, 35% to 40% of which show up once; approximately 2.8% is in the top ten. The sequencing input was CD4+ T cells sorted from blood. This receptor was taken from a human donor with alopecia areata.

The CDR3 here is CASSFRAEAFF. The CDR3 nucleotides read TGTGCCAGCAGCTTTAGGGCTGAAGCTTTCTTT. The chain couples TRBV5-8 to TRBJ1-1; D gene ambiguous. Germline CDR1 is SGHTS and CDR2 is YDEGEE. V shed 2 bases and J shed 6 bases, with 5 bases lying between them. This CDR3 has 11 residues.